This TCR beta chain was documented in a study of blood T cell repertoires in COVID-19. J lost 10 bases, V lost 6 bases, and 8 bases had no gene match. Germline CDR1 is MNHEY and CDR2 is SVGEGT. The length of the CDR3 is 14 residues. Measured with immunoSEQ multiplex PCR; TCRdb has only the in-frame clones, and not every one. The sample lists roughly 130,000 clones, about four fifths occurring once. Participants were aged roughly 18 to 90 years from 20 to 30 US areas. Cohorts were based on clinical histories the participants reported. The clonotype originates from a woman aged 45-59 years with acute COVID-19. This chain uses TRBV6-2 or TRBV6-3 with TRBJ2-3, with 12 nucleotides matching TRBD2. Sequenced material: PBMCs or T cells enriched from blood (not recorded which). CDR3 loop: CASSRGLAGLSQYF. For the CDR3, the DNA is TGTGCCAGCAGCCGAGGACTAGCGGGACTTTCGCAGTATTTT.